This TCR beta chain was recorded in a study of T cells in Graves' hyperthyroidism and ophthalmopathy. Those with hyperthyroidism were 18 to 65 years old, newly diagnosed, and ill for under 2 months. Amplified regions were TCR beta CDR3 sequences from RNA transcripts. With the HTBI primer set, the TCR CDR3 went through a first round of RT-PCR. A single record per CDR3 protein comes from TCRdb applying MiXCR to the multiplex PCR reads. Altogether approximately 320,000 distinct CDR3 sequences are present, roughly 17% being singletons, with the ten largest covering around 33%. V was cut by 1 base and J by 7 bases, with 14 bases left in between. CDR3 length equals 15 residues.

The TCR was taken from a man in his thirties or forties with Graves' hyperthyroidism. Specimen: blood. The rearrangement joins TRBV12-3 or TRBV12-4 to TRBJ2-1; D may correspond to TRBD1 or TRBD2 (5 bases each). The CDR3 DNA follows: TGTGCCAGCAGTTTAGAGGTGGGGGTTCTTAATGAGCAGTTCTTC. Its translation: CASSLEVGVLNEQFF.